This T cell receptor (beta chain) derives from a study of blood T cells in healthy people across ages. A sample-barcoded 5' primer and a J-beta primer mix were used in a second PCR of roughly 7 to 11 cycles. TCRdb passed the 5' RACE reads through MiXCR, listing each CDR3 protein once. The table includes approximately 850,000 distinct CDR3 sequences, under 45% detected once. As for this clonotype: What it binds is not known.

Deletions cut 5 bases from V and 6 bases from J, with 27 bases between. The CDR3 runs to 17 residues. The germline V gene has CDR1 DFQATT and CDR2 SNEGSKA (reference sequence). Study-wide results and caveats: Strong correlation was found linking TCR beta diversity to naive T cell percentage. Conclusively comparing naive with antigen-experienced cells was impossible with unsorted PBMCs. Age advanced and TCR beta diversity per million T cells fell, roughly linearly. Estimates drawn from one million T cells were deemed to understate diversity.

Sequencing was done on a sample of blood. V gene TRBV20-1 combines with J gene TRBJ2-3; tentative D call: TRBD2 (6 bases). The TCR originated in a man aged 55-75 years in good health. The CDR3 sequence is CSAEPFGGVGLGDTQYF. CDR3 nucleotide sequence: TGCAGTGCTGAGCCCTTCGGCGGGGTTGGCTTGGGGGATACGCAGTATTTT.